These T cell receptor beta chains were read from a single sample in a study of OX40 agonist ivuxolimab in advanced cancers. Here immunoSEQ multiplex PCR was the method, and the copy in TCRdb shows in-frame clones only, minus some. The table has fewer than 80,000 clones, approximately 84% seen once. The material sequenced was CD4+ or CD8+ T cells sorted from blood, taken in a trial of the OX40 agonist ivuxolimab. All receptors come from an adult with an advanced solid tumor such as melanoma, head and neck, liver or kidney cancer. The CDR3 runs from the conserved cysteine through the conserved F or W. A D gene is named only where the DNA matches it firmly. Clone size appears in some rows only: once, few, many, or a class for an expanded clone.

abundance: NA; j_gene: TRBJ1-1; v_gene: TRBV7-9; d_gene: TRBD1; CDR3aa: CASSLTGVNTEAFF; CDR3nt: TGTGCCAGCAGCTTAACAGGGGTGAACACTGAAGCTTTCTTT
abundance: NA; j_gene: TRBJ2-7; v_gene: TRBV15; d_gene: TRBD1; CDR3aa: CATSGEDRGNYEQYF; CDR3nt: TGTGCCACCAGCGGAGAGGACAGGGGTAACTACGAGCAGTACTTC
abundance: NA; j_gene: TRBJ2-3; v_gene: TRBV6-5; d_gene: TRBD1; CDR3aa: CASSYGQGAIDTQYF; CDR3nt: TGTGCCAGCAGTTATGGACAGGGGGCGATAGATACGCAGTATTTT
abundance: NA; j_gene: TRBJ1-2; v_gene: TRBV9; d_gene: NA; CDR3aa: CASSVGGTNYGYTF; CDR3nt: TGTGCCAGCAGCGTAGGTGGCACCAACTATGGCTACACCTTC
abundance: NA; j_gene: TRBJ2-5; v_gene: TRBV18; d_gene: NA; CDR3aa: CASSPPPIQETQYF; CDR3nt: TGTGCCAGCTCACCCCCCCCCATCCAAGAGACCCAGTACTTC
abundance: NA; j_gene: TRBJ1-2; v_gene: TRBV7-2; d_gene: NA; CDR3aa: CASSFGTSYGYTF; CDR3nt: TGTGCCAGCAGCTTCGGGACCAGCTATGGCTACACCTTC
abundance: NA; j_gene: TRBJ1-4; v_gene: TRBV6-5; d_gene: NA; CDR3aa: CASRTLTAGTYLFF; CDR3nt: TGTGCCAGCAGAACTCTGACTGCCGGGACATATCTGTTTTTT
abundance: NA; j_gene: TRBJ1-6; v_gene: TRBV2; d_gene: TRBD1; CDR3aa: CASSEVGQGNSPLHF; CDR3nt: TGTGCCAGCAGTGAAGTGGGACAGGGGAATTCACCCCTCCACTTT
abundance: few; j_gene: TRBJ2-2; v_gene: TRBV23-1; d_gene: NA; CDR3aa: CASSQTGSNTGELFF; CDR3nt: TGCGCCAGCAGTCAAACAGGGTCGAACACCGGGGAGCTGTTTTTT
abundance: NA; j_gene: TRBJ2-3; v_gene: TRBV11-3; d_gene: NA; CDR3aa: CASSLTASTDTQYF; CDR3nt: TGTGCCAGCAGCTTGACCGCCAGCACAGATACGCAGTATTTT
abundance: NA; j_gene: TRBJ1-3; v_gene: TRBV7-8; d_gene: TRBD1; CDR3aa: CASSRQGHTIYF; CDR3nt: TGTGCCAGCAGTCGACAGGGGCACACCATATATTTT
abundance: NA; j_gene: TRBJ2-5; v_gene: TRBV29-1; d_gene: TRBD1; CDR3aa: CSVRPTGARETQYF; CDR3nt: TGCAGCGTCAGACCGACAGGGGCTCGAGAGACCCAGTACTTC
abundance: NA; j_gene: TRBJ1-3; v_gene: TRBV2; d_gene: NA; CDR3aa: CASTSYGGAGNTIYF; CDR3nt: TGTGCCAGCACTAGCTACGGGGGCGCTGGAAACACCATATATTTT
abundance: NA; j_gene: TRBJ2-1; v_gene: TRBV7-6; d_gene: NA; CDR3aa: CASSLAYSGYEQFF; CDR3nt: TGTGCCAGCAGCTTAGCCTACTCGGGTTATGAGCAGTTCTTC
abundance: NA; j_gene: TRBJ2-2; v_gene: TRBV2; d_gene: NA; CDR3aa: CASSPSPQGNTGELFF; CDR3nt: TGTGCCAGCAGCCCAAGTCCCCAGGGGAACACCGGGGAGCTGTTTTTT
abundance: NA; j_gene: TRBJ2-3; v_gene: TRBV29-1; d_gene: NA; CDR3aa: CSVSGTTSTDTQYF; CDR3nt: TGCAGCGTTTCCGGGACCACTAGCACAGATACGCAGTATTTT
abundance: few; j_gene: TRBJ2-7; v_gene: TRBV9; d_gene: TRBD1; CDR3aa: CASSVGQGAWDEQYF; CDR3nt: TGTGCCAGCAGCGTGGGACAGGGGGCGTGGGACGAGCAGTACTTC
abundance: NA; j_gene: TRBJ1-4; v_gene: TRBV5-6; d_gene: TRBD1; CDR3aa: CASSLRTGPNEKLFF; CDR3nt: TGTGCCAGCAGCTTGAGGACAGGGCCTAATGAAAAACTGTTTTTT
abundance: NA; j_gene: TRBJ2-7; v_gene: TRBV27; d_gene: NA; CDR3aa: CASMEKPYEQYF; CDR3nt: TGTGCCAGCATGGAGAAACCCTACGAGCAGTACTTC
abundance: NA; j_gene: TRBJ1-1; v_gene: TRBV10-1; d_gene: TRBD1; CDR3aa: CASWDRGNTEAFF; CDR3nt: TGCGCCAGCTGGGACAGGGGGAACACTGAAGCTTTCTTT
abundance: NA; j_gene: TRBJ2-5; v_gene: TRBV10-3; d_gene: NA; CDR3aa: CATGPQETQYF; CDR3nt: TGTGCCACCGGTCCTCAAGAGACCCAGTACTTC
abundance: NA; j_gene: TRBJ2-7; v_gene: TRBV7-9; d_gene: TRBD2; CDR3aa: CASSQTGGLTYEQYF; CDR3nt: TGTGCCAGCAGCCAAACGGGAGGGTTAACCTACGAGCAGTACTTC
abundance: once; j_gene: TRBJ2-2; v_gene: TRBV7-2; d_gene: NA; CDR3aa: CASSPRQIGNTGELFF; CDR3nt: TGTGCCAGCAGCCCCAGACAAATAGGCAACACCGGGGAGCTGTTTTTT
abundance: NA; j_gene: TRBJ2-3; v_gene: TRBV19; d_gene: TRBD2; CDR3aa: CASTEASGRGYTQYF; CDR3nt: TGTGCCAGCACCGAGGCTAGCGGGAGGGGGTATACGCAGTATTTT
abundance: NA; j_gene: TRBJ1-1; v_gene: TRBV10-3; d_gene: NA; CDR3aa: CAISERKTMNTEAFF; CDR3nt: TGTGCCATCAGTGAGAGGAAAACAATGAACACTGAAGCTTTCTTT
abundance: NA; j_gene: TRBJ2-1; v_gene: TRBV11-2; d_gene: TRBD2; CDR3aa: CASSLTGGLYNEQFF; CDR3nt: TGTGCCAGCAGCTTAACGGGAGGGCTCTACAATGAGCAGTTCTTC
abundance: NA; j_gene: TRBJ1-2; v_gene: TRBV5-4; d_gene: NA; CDR3aa: CASSLAGAARRGANGYTF; CDR3nt: TGTGCCAGCAGCTTGGCCGGGGCAGCACGACGGGGTGCGAATGGCTACACCTTC
abundance: NA; j_gene: TRBJ2-5; v_gene: TRBV15; d_gene: NA; CDR3aa: CATSRDWGFQETQYF; CDR3nt: TGTGCCACCAGCAGAGATTGGGGGTTCCAAGAGACCCAGTACTTC
abundance: NA; j_gene: TRBJ1-2; v_gene: TRBV7-9; d_gene: NA; CDR3aa: CASSLASGTVPYGYTF; CDR3nt: TGTGCCAGCAGCTTAGCCTCCGGGACGGTGCCCTATGGCTACACCTTC
abundance: NA; j_gene: TRBJ1-2; v_gene: TRBV5-1; d_gene: NA; CDR3aa: CASRLSSENANYGYTF; CDR3nt: TGCGCCAGCCGTTTATCTTCAGAAAACGCTAACTATGGCTACACCTTC
abundance: NA; j_gene: TRBJ2-7; v_gene: TRBV12-2; d_gene: NA; CDR3aa: CASRFLETESYEQYF; CDR3nt: TGTGCAAGTCGCTTCTTGGAGACAGAATCCTACGAGCAGTACTTC
abundance: few; j_gene: TRBJ2-7; v_gene: TRBV29-1; d_gene: NA; CDR3aa: CSVRGGSSYEQYF; CDR3nt: TGCAGCGTGAGGGGAGGTAGCTCCTACGAGCAGTACTTC
abundance: NA; j_gene: TRBJ1-2; v_gene: TRBV5-6; d_gene: TRBD1; CDR3aa: CASSTGQGSYGYTF; CDR3nt: TGTGCCAGCAGCACAGGACAGGGAAGCTATGGCTACACCTTC
abundance: few; j_gene: TRBJ2-1; v_gene: TRBV10-3; d_gene: NA; CDR3aa: CAISESQGGYEQFF; CDR3nt: TGTGCCATCAGTGAGTCACAGGGAGGGTATGAGCAGTTCTTC
abundance: NA; j_gene: TRBJ1-5; v_gene: TRBV9; d_gene: NA; CDR3aa: CASSSQSNQPQHF; CDR3nt: TGTGCCAGCAGCTCCCAAAGTAATCAGCCCCAGCATTTT
abundance: NA; j_gene: TRBJ2-5; v_gene: TRBV5-5; d_gene: TRBD1; CDR3aa: CASSLAPGQGLQETQYF; CDR3nt: TGTGCCAGCAGCTTGGCGCCGGGACAGGGTCTTCAAGAGACCCAGTACTTC
abundance: NA; j_gene: TRBJ2-2; v_gene: TRBV7-8; d_gene: TRBD2; CDR3aa: CASSLVPSGSVGTGELFF; CDR3nt: TGTGCCAGCAGCTTAGTCCCCAGCGGGAGCGTCGGCACCGGGGAGCTGTTTTTT
abundance: few; j_gene: TRBJ1-2; v_gene: TRBV15; d_gene: NA; CDR3aa: CATSRENTGYTF; CDR3nt: TGTGCCACCAGCAGAGAGAATACTGGCTACACCTTC
abundance: NA; j_gene: TRBJ2-7; v_gene: TRBV5-1; d_gene: NA; CDR3aa: CASSLGPGVGYEQYF; CDR3nt: TGCGCCAGCAGCTTGGGCCCAGGGGTGGGCTACGAGCAGTACTTC
abundance: NA; j_gene: TRBJ1-5; v_gene: TRBV7-8; d_gene: TRBD1; CDR3aa: CASSPGQIGQPQHF; CDR3nt: TGTGCCAGCAGCCCGGGACAGATTGGACAGCCCCAGCATTTT
abundance: NA; j_gene: TRBJ1-1; v_gene: TRBV5-1; d_gene: TRBD1; CDR3aa: CASSKWTGGGVMNTEAFF; CDR3nt: TGCGCCAGCAGCAAATGGACAGGGGGAGGTGTGATGAACACTGAAGCTTTCTTT
abundance: NA; j_gene: TRBJ2-1; v_gene: TRBV30; d_gene: NA; CDR3aa: CAWSRTDNEQFF; CDR3nt: TGTGCCTGGAGCCGGACCGACAATGAGCAGTTCTTC
abundance: NA; j_gene: TRBJ2-1; v_gene: TRBV11-3; d_gene: TRBD2; CDR3aa: CASSLDSAGIYNEQFF; CDR3nt: TGTGCCAGCAGCTTAGATTCAGCGGGGATCTACAATGAGCAGTTCTTC
abundance: NA; j_gene: TRBJ2-1; v_gene: TRBV27; d_gene: NA; CDR3aa: CASSLEGVSGLNEQFF; CDR3nt: TGTGCCAGCAGTTTAGAAGGCGTAAGTGGGTTGAATGAGCAGTTCTTC
abundance: NA; j_gene: TRBJ1-2; v_gene: TRBV18; d_gene: NA; CDR3aa: CASSPPQGRGDTF; CDR3nt: TGTGCCAGCTCACCACCGCAGGGGAGAGGGGACACCTTC
abundance: NA; j_gene: TRBJ1-2; v_gene: TRBV6-4; d_gene: NA; CDR3aa: CARPYSNYGYTF; CDR3nt: TGTGCCAGACCCTATTCTAACTATGGCTACACCTTC
abundance: once; j_gene: TRBJ1-1; v_gene: TRBV7-2; d_gene: NA; CDR3aa: CASRPNGMVEAFF; CDR3nt: TGTGCCAGCAGGCCTAACGGGATGGTTGAAGCTTTCTTT
abundance: NA; j_gene: TRBJ2-5; v_gene: TRBV9; d_gene: NA; CDR3aa: CASSVGTEETQYF; CDR3nt: TGTGCCAGCAGCGTAGGTACAGAGGAGACCCAGTACTTC
abundance: NA; j_gene: TRBJ2-3; v_gene: TRBV5-4; d_gene: TRBD2; CDR3aa: CASSQYTSGGDTDTQYF; CDR3nt: TGTGCCAGCAGCCAGTATACGAGCGGGGGAGACACAGATACGCAGTATTTT
abundance: NA; j_gene: TRBJ2-7; v_gene: TRBV11-3; d_gene: NA; CDR3aa: CASSLGGKPYEQYF; CDR3nt: TGTGCCAGCAGCTTAGGTGGCAAGCCCTACGAGCAGTACTTC